Presented here are 25 T cell receptor beta chains from one specimen sequenced in a study of OX40 agonist ivuxolimab in advanced cancers. Assay: immunoSEQ multiplex PCR; the TCRdb copy retains only in-frame clones and omits some. The data show around 95,000 clones, with around 92% seen just once and around 0.3% held by the top ten. Specimen: CD4+ or CD8+ T cells sorted from blood, collected in a trial of the OX40 agonist ivuxolimab. These receptors all stem from an adult with an advanced solid tumor such as melanoma, head and neck, liver or kidney cancer.

The genes are TRBV27 and TRBJ1-1; 9 bases agree with TRBD1. Trimming cost V 1 base and J 4 bases; bases outside gene matches: 4. CDR3 length: 15 residues. Germline V gene data show CDR1 as MNHEY and CDR2 as SMNVEV (reference sequence). In nucleotides, the CDR3 is TGTGCCAGCAGTTTATACGGGGACAGGGTCACTGAAGCTTTCTTT. This encodes CASSLYGDRVTEAFF.

The V call is TRBV5-1, the J call TRBJ1-1; 8 bases fit TRBD1. Germline lookup yields CDR1 SGHRS and CDR2 YFSETQ. CDR3 length: 13 amino acids. J lost 4 bases, V lost 4 bases, and 3 bases had no gene match. The CDR3 sequence is CASSRQGSTEAFF. CDR3 DNA: TGCGCCAGCAGCCGACAGGGGTCCACTGAAGCTTTCTTT.

This clone was detected only a few times. Here the CDR3 DNA reads TGTGCCACCGCTCATAGCGGGGGGCCGGGTGATGAGCAGTTCTTC. Translation: CATAHSGGPGDEQFF. The genes are TRBV10-3 and TRBJ2-1; 10 nucleotides line up with TRBD2. The junction had 14 bases not matched to a gene; V was cut back by 10 bases and J by 8 bases. CDR3 size: 15 residues. In germline, CDR1 is ENHRY, CDR2 SYGVKD.

This chain links TRBV30 with TRBJ1-2; D remains ambiguous. Trimming left V 4 bases short and J 3 bases short, with 12 bases between. Germline V gene lookup returns CDR1 GTSNPN and CDR2 SVGIG (reference sequence). CDR3 length: 13 amino acids. CDR3 region: CAWNTQAYYGYTF. The CDR3 nucleotides are TGTGCCTGGAACACCCAGGCCTACTATGGCTACACCTTC.

The CDR3 nucleotides are TGTGCCAGCAGTGAAGCGCTCGGGTTGGCAGATACGCAGTATTTT. It translates to CASSEALGLADTQYF. The V gene is TRBV2, the J gene TRBJ2-3; D call uncertain. Trimming took 0 bases from V and 4 from J, leaving 11 bases between them. This CDR3 has 15 amino acids. CDR1 is SNHLY and CDR2 is FYNNEI in the germline V gene.

This clone was detected once. The V call is TRBV29-1, the J call TRBJ2-3, with no clear D. The CDR3 contains 12 residues. The ends were cut back, 3 bases at V and 1 base at J, with 5 bases in the middle. Germline values: CDR1 SQVTM, CDR2 ANQGSEA. This chain's CDR3 is CSVDPGTDTQYF. DNA for the CDR3: TGCAGCGTTGATCCCGGCACAGATACGCAGTATTTT.

This clone was recorded once. The chain links TRBV4-1 to TRBJ2-3; 10 nucleotides align to TRBD1. The CDR3 is made up of 16 amino acids. J lost 5 bases, V lost 4 bases, and 9 bases had no gene match. In germline, CDR1 is MGHRA, CDR2 YSYEKL. CDR3: CASSRGQGGSGDTQYF. The CDR3 nucleotides read TGCGCCAGCAGCCGAGGACAGGGGGGATCCGGAGATACGCAGTATTTT.

V is TRBV4-3 and J is TRBJ1-6, with D perhaps TRBD1 (5 bases). The CDR3 runs to 14 residues. Germline lookup yields CDR1 LGHNA and CDR2 YSLEER. The V end lost 1 base, the J end lost 7 bases, and 8 bases lay between the germline ends. CDR3 bases: TGCGCCAGCAGCCAAGCGAGGGACAATTCACCCCTCCACTTT. Translating it yields CASSQARDNSPLHF.

The gene calls are TRBV4-1 and TRBJ2-2; D not resolved. The V gene's germline CDR1 is MGHRA and CDR2 YSYEKL. V lost 1 base and J 3 bases, leaving 9 bases between the germline ends. The CDR3 is 15 residues long. Here the CDR3 reads CASSQVGGYTGELFF. The CDR3 region has the DNA TGCGCCAGCAGCCAAGTTGGCGGTTACACCGGGGAGCTGTTTTTT.

The CDR3 loop reads CASSEIIQQPQHF. The CDR3 nucleotides are TGTGCCAGCAGTGAAATTATCCAGCAGCCCCAGCATTTT. The chain employs TRBV6-1 and TRBJ1-5, with no clear D. This CDR3 spans 13 amino acids. V was trimmed by 2 bases and J by 7 bases, leaving 9 bases between them. Germline V lookup: CDR1 MNHNS, CDR2 SASEGT.

The chain uses TRBV5-1 and TRBJ2-1, with 9 bases matching TRBD2. CDR3 length equals 15 residues. Per germline, CDR1 SGHRS and CDR2 YFSETQ. The ends lost 3 bases at V and 4 bases at J; junction bases unmatched: 5. The CDR3 here is CASSSTSGQYNEQFF. The DNA for the CDR3 is TGCGCCAGCAGCTCGACTAGCGGACAATACAATGAGCAGTTCTTC.

The V gene is TRBV5-5, the J gene TRBJ1-5, with no clear D. CDR1 and CDR2 (germline): SGHKS, YYEKEE (reference sequence). The CDR3 contains 17 residues. Trimming removed 0 bases from V and 4 bases from J, with 17 bases in between. This chain's CDR3 is CASSLGSTNRGNQPQHF. In DNA, the CDR3 is TGTGCCAGCAGCTTGGGGAGTACGAATCGCGGGAATCAGCCCCAGCATTTT.

The CDR3 DNA follows: TGTGCCAGCAGTTACAACAGGGAGCAGCCCCAGCATTTT. Protein: CASSYNREQPQHF. V is TRBV6-5 and J is TRBJ1-5; weak D call: TRBD1 (6 bases). The ends were cut back, 2 bases at V and 7 bases at J, with 9 bases in the middle. CDR1 is MNHEY and CDR2 is SVGAGI in the germline V gene. This CDR3 is built from 13 residues.

This chain uses TRBV5-4 with TRBJ2-3; TRBD1 matches at 7 bases. The CDR3 is 15 residues long. V dropped 5 bases and J dropped 0; count of bases not matched to a gene: 6. Germline V lookup: CDR1 SGHNT, CDR2 YYREEE (reference sequence). CDR3 sequence: CASRTQGVSTDTQYF. For the CDR3, the DNA is TGTGCCAGCAGGACCCAGGGGGTTAGCACAGATACGCAGTATTTT. Variable domain in full (rest from reference TRBV5-4 and TRBJ2-3): ETGVTQSPTHLIKTRGQQVTLRCSSQSGHNTVSWYQQALGQGPQFIFQYYREEENGRGNFPPRFSGLQFPNYSSELNVNALELDDSALYLCASRTQGVSTDTQYFGPGTRLTVL.

The chain carries TRBV19 and TRBJ1-1; TRBD1 matches 10 bases. Germline V gene data show CDR1 as LNHDA and CDR2 as SQIVND (reference sequence). V trimming: 6 bases; J trimming: 1 base; junction bases outside the gene matches: 8. This CDR3 region has 16 residues. This CDR3 reads CASRGRDRGWNTEAFF. In DNA, the CDR3 is TGTGCCAGTAGAGGCCGGGACAGGGGCTGGAACACTGAAGCTTTCTTT.

The chain couples TRBV11-3 to TRBJ2-3, with TRBD2 matching over 9 bases. CDR3 size: 16 residues. The V segment lost 1 base and the J segment 3 bases; nucleotides outside the gene matches: 5. Germline lookup yields CDR1 SGHNT and CDR2 YENEEA. The CDR3 bases are TGTGCCAGCAGCTTAGGGCTAGCGGGGAATACAGATACGCAGTATTTT. This encodes CASSLGLAGNTDTQYF.

The chain is built from TRBV2 and TRBJ1-1, with a tentative D call TRBD1 (6 bases). Germline CDR1 SNHLY, CDR2 FYNNEI. This CDR3 is built from 13 residues. The V end was cut by 6 bases, the J end by 2 bases, with 10 bases between. The CDR3 DNA reads as TGTGCCAGCAGACGACAGGACAACACTGAAGCTTTCTTT. Its protein product is CASRRQDNTEAFF.

V gene TRBV4-3 combines with J gene TRBJ1-1, with D uncertain. The CDR3 totals 13 residues. Germline V gene sequence: CDR1 LGHNA, CDR2 YSLEER. The V and J ends lost 1 base and 5 bases respectively, with 8 bases between them. CDR3 loop: CASSQAVRTEAFF. CDR3 bases: TGCGCCAGCAGCCAAGCTGTGCGGACTGAAGCTTTCTTT.

The CDR3 spells CASSQGDTEAFF. The CDR3 region has the DNA TGTGCCAGCAGCCAGGGGGACACTGAAGCTTTCTTT. V is TRBV7-9 and J is TRBJ1-1; 7 bases match TRBD1. Trimming at V came to 5 bases and at J to 3 bases, leaving 0 bases not matched to a gene. This CDR3 has 12 amino acids. Germline CDR1 and CDR2: SEHNR and FQNEAQ (reference sequence).

CDR3 in amino acids: CASSTQRAGVTDTQYF. In DNA, the CDR3 is TGTGCCAGCAGCACCCAGCGGGCCGGTGTAACAGATACGCAGTATTTT. The chain joins TRBV28 to TRBJ2-3; a possible D gene is TRBD2 (6 bases). The germline V gene encodes CDR1 MDHEN and CDR2 SYDVKM. Between the trimmed V and J ends, which lost 6 bases and 3 bases, there was a span of 19 bases. The CDR3 has 16 amino acids.

DNA for the CDR3: TGTGCCAGCAGTGCCCCGACGACAGTGCCGCTTGAAAAACTGTTTTTT. Translated, it gives CASSAPTTVPLEKLFF. The chain carries TRBV6-1 and TRBJ1-4; D perhaps matches TRBD1 (5 bases). V lost 4 bases, J lost 7 bases, and 19 bases lay in between. The length of the CDR3 is 16 residues. The germline gives CDR1 MNHNS, CDR2 SASEGT.

This chain joins TRBV9 and TRBJ2-3; D is unclear. CDR1 and CDR2 from the germline V gene are SGDLS and YYNGEE. Trimming pared 1 base from V and 2 bases from J, leaving 14 bases between. This CDR3 has 16 amino acids. In nucleotides, the CDR3 is TGTGCCAGCAGCGTAACCCCGCAAAAGATCACAGATACGCAGTATTTT. This translates into CASSVTPQKITDTQYF.

This clone was counted a single time. The V and J genes are TRBV28 and TRBJ1-5; D unresolved. CDR1 is MDHEN and CDR2 is SYDVKM in the germline V gene. There are 14 residues in the CDR3. With 5 bases removed from V and 8 bases from J, the gap between germline ends came to 16 bases. The CDR3 is CASSPIGIVKPQHF. For the CDR3, the DNA is TGTGCCAGCAGTCCCATTGGTATCGTGAAGCCCCAGCATTTT.

In this sample, this clone turned up once. This chain connects TRBV15 to TRBJ1-3; a possible D gene is TRBD1 (5 bases). Germline loops: CDR1 LNHNV, CDR2 YYDKDF (reference sequence). V was clipped by 4 bases and J by 3 bases, with 13 bases between them. This CDR3 comprises 15 residues. The CDR3 sequence: CATSIGTAGGNTIYF. Written as DNA, the CDR3 is TGTGCCACCAGCATAGGGACCGCCGGTGGAAACACCATATATTTT.

CDR3 amino acids: CASGKQGAGNTIYF. CDR3 nucleotide sequence: TGTGCCAGCGGAAAGCAGGGGGCTGGAAACACCATATATTTT. The rearrangement links TRBV9 to TRBJ1-3, with 7 bases identical to TRBD1. The ends lost 7 bases at V and 2 bases at J; junction bases unmatched: 6. Germline loops: CDR1 SGDLS, CDR2 YYNGEE. This CDR3 is 14 amino acids long.